The 14 T cell receptor beta chains given below trace back to one sample, sequenced in a study of regulatory T cells in long-lasting Graves disease. The time point: newly diagnosed GD, antithyroid drugs for less than 3 months. RNA from PBMCs was the source of the TCR library. With iRepertoire HTBI primers and Arm-PCR of CDR3 regions, TCR beta libraries were built. From the multiplex PCR reads, TCRdb called clonotypes with MiXCR, one entry per CDR3 protein. Of some 400,000 distinct CDR3 sequences detected, 15% appear once; the ten largest clones hold about a sixth. These same data were also listed under a study on T cells in Graves' hyperthyroidism and ophthalmopathy.

The input for sequencing was peripheral blood mononuclear cells (PBMCs), taken at new diagnosis, from a patient treated with antithyroid drugs. The source of these receptors is a woman aged 25 to 39 with Graves disease.

This clonotype was picked up a small number of times. This chain uses TRBV7-9 with TRBJ1-5; no definite D call. Trimming took off 5 bases at V and 6 bases at J, with 11 bases between the two ends. Germline loops: CDR1 SEHNR, CDR2 FQNEAQ (reference sequence). The CDR3 contains 13 residues. CDR3 protein: CASSPDAGQPQHF. CDR3 in DNA: TGTGCCAGCAGCCCCGACGCGGGTCAGCCCCAGCATTTT.

This clonotype was counted between two and nine times. V and J are TRBV2 and TRBJ1-4; 11 bases align to TRBD1. There are 17 residues in the CDR3. Germline trimming cut 3 bases from V and 2 bases from J; bases unmatched to any gene: 5. The germline V gene has CDR1 SNHLY and CDR2 FYNNEI. The CDR3 bases are TGTGCCAGCAGTGATGGACAGGGGGCGCTGACTAATGAAAAACTGTTTTTT. The encoded protein is CASSDGQGALTNEKLFF.

At least ten counts were recorded for this clonotype. The chain couples TRBV28 to TRBJ2-1, with a weak D call TRBD2 (5 bases). Germline CDR1 reads MDHEN; CDR2 reads SYDVKM. V dropped 2 bases and J dropped 3 bases, with 14 bases sitting between them. The CDR3 extends over 16 amino acids. This chain's CDR3 is CASSLGHSGNYNEQFF. In DNA form, the CDR3 reads TGTGCCAGCAGTTTAGGGCATTCCGGGAACTACAATGAGCAGTTCTTC.

This clonotype was seen more than once but under ten times. The chain couples TRBV4-1 to TRBJ2-7, with 7 bases that match TRBD2. The CDR3 runs 15 residues. In germline, CDR1 is MGHRA, CDR2 YSYEKL. V trimming: 1 base; J trimming: 6 bases; junction bases outside the gene matches: 9. CDR3 sequence reads: CASSQVLGGGAEQYF. DNA for the CDR3: TGCGCCAGCAGCCAAGTTTTGGGGGGGGGTGCCGAGCAGTACTTC.

This clonotype was counted at least ten times. The chain carries TRBV28 and TRBJ1-1; 7 bases fit TRBD1. This CDR3 contains 14 residues. The germline gives CDR1 MDHEN, CDR2 SYDVKM. V shed 4 bases, J shed 6 bases, and the junction held 8 bases outside the gene matches. DNA of the CDR3: TGTGCCAGCAGTTCGCCAGGGGGTAAGCCTGAAGCTTTCTTT. Protein: CASSSPGGKPEAFF.

Note on this clonotype: A much bigger clone sits one base away, suggesting this may be a read error. This sequence joins TRBV4-1 and TRBJ2-7, with D tentatively TRBD1 (7 bases). Germline V gene sequence: CDR1 MGHRA, CDR2 YSYEKL. This CDR3 contains 17 residues. The V and J ends lost 6 bases and 7 bases respectively, with 28 bases between them. CDR3 nucleotides: TGCGCCAGCAGATCACAGGCGGCAGGGGGGTCCTACAATGAGCAGTACTTC. Translation gives CASRSQAAGGSYNEQYF.

This clonotype was recorded a few times. CDR3 nucleotide sequence: TGTGCCAGCAGCCCTTGGACTAGCGGAGACACCGGGGAGCTGTTTTTT. It yields the protein CASSPWTSGDTGELFF. The chain employs TRBV3-1 and TRBJ2-2; 10 bases are shared with TRBD2. This CDR3 spans 16 amino acids. The trim removed 4 bases at V and 3 bases at J, leaving 5 bases unmatched. Germline CDR1 and CDR2: LGHDT and YNNKEL (reference sequence). Variable domain in full (rest from reference TRBV3-1 and TRBJ2-2): DTAVSQTPKYLVTQMGNDKSIKCEQNLGHDTMYWYKQDSKKFLKIMFSYNNKELIINETVPNRFSPKSPDKAHLNLHINSLELGDSAVYFCASSPWTSGDTGELFFGEGSRLTVL.

This clonotype was observed many times. The chain couples TRBV7-2 to TRBJ2-1; 7 bases line up with TRBD2. The J segment lost 0 bases and the V segment lost 8 bases, leaving 10 bases of the junction unmatched. This CDR3 is built from 16 residues. Germline CDR1 reads SGHTA; CDR2 reads FQGNSA. CDR3 amino acids: CASRNPGRASYNEQFF. The CDR3 coding sequence is TGTGCCAGCCGCAACCCGGGGAGGGCCTCCTACAATGAGCAGTTCTTC.

This clonotype was seen ten or more times. V and J are TRBV28 and TRBJ2-3, with D possibly called TRBD1 or TRBD2 (5 bases each). Looked up from germline, CDR1 is MDHEN and CDR2 is SYDVKM. This CDR3 comprises 15 residues. V was pared by 5 bases and J by 0 bases, with 12 bases between. The CDR3 DNA follows: TGTGCCAGCAGTCCCGTGGGGACCAGCACAGATACGCAGTATTTT. Amino acid sequence: CASSPVGTSTDTQYF.

The sample holds many counts of this clonotype. The chain carries TRBV13 and TRBJ2-1; 7 bases are shared with TRBD2. After removal of 3 bases from V and 5 bases from J, the junction contained 7 bases not matched to a gene. CDR3 length: 15 residues. Germline V gene lookup returns CDR1 PRHDT and CDR2 FYEKMQ (reference sequence). The CDR3 DNA is TGTGCCAGCAGCTTGAGGTCTAGCGGCCACAATGAGCAGTTCTTC. Translating it yields CASSLRSSGHNEQFF.

This clonotype was detected many times. The chain links TRBV28 to TRBJ1-4, with 7 bases identical to TRBD1. Germline V gene lookup returns CDR1 MDHEN and CDR2 SYDVKM. V was pared by 1 base and J by 8 bases, with 10 bases of the junction left unmatched. The length of the CDR3 is 16 residues. CDR3 nucleotide sequence: TGTGCCAGCAGTTTATTTACGCCAGGGGGAGAAGAAAAACTGTTTTTT. Protein product: CASSLFTPGGEEKLFF.

CDR3 nucleotide sequence: TGTGCCAGCAGTGAGGACAGCGGGTTTGAGCAGTTCTTC. Translated: CASSEDSGFEQFF. The gene calls are TRBV2 and TRBJ2-1; D tentatively fits TRBD1 or TRBD2 (6 bases each). V was clipped by 3 bases and J by 9 bases, with 12 bases between them. Per germline, CDR1 SNHLY and CDR2 FYNNEI. The CDR3 contains 13 residues.

This clonotype came up many times. V and J are TRBV30 and TRBJ1-1; tentative D call: TRBD1 (6 bases). Between the trimmed V and J ends, which lost 2 bases and 1 base, there was a span of 11 bases. CDR1 GTSNPN and CDR2 SVGIG come from the germline V gene (reference sequence). This CDR3 is 14 amino acids long. The CDR3 coding sequence is TGTGCCTGGAGTCTAAGGGGGGCGAACACTGAAGCTTTCTTT. Amino acid sequence: CAWSLRGANTEAFF. The full variable domain, rest sourced from reference TRBV30 and TRBJ1-1, is SQTIHQWPATLVQPVGSPLSLECTVEGTSNPNLYWYRQAAGRGLQLLFYSVGIGQISSEVPQNLSASRPQDRQFILSSKKLLLSDSGFYLCAWSLRGANTEAFFGQGTRLTVV.

This clonotype occurred a few times. The gene calls are TRBV5-1 and TRBJ2-7, with D perhaps TRBD2 (6 bases). V lost 2 bases and J lost 5, with 17 bases in between. There are 15 residues in the CDR3. Germline CDR1 and CDR2: SGHRS and YFSETQ. The CDR3 coding sequence is TGCGCCAGCAGCTTCTCTGCGGGAACGTTTAACGAGCAGTACTTC. This translates into CASSFSAGTFNEQYF.